The entry below describes one TCR beta chain. Its antigen remains unknown. The sample belongs to a study of OX40 agonist ivuxolimab in advanced cancers. Clones were read by immunoSEQ multiplex PCR, and TCRdb kept only the in-frame ones, dropping some. The sample includes 100,000 or so clones, 89% of them seen just once. Trimming pared 3 bases from V and 7 bases from J, leaving 7 bases between. The length of the CDR3 is 12 residues. In germline, CDR1 is LNHDA, CDR2 SQIVND (reference sequence). Blood sampling was done at baseline, cycle 4 day 1, and cycle 7 day 1. Findings and caveats of the study: CD4+ and CD8+ blood T cells expanded clonally by week 6 at 0.1 to 3.0 mg/kg. Among the nonresponders, some also had low normalized T-cell clonal expansion.

The clonotype comes from an adult with an advanced solid tumor such as melanoma, head and neck, liver or kidney cancer. The rearrangement uses TRBV19 and TRBJ2-1; D remains ambiguous. The starting material was CD4+ or CD8+ T cells sorted from blood, obtained in a trial of the OX40 agonist ivuxolimab. CDR3 loop: CASSIFGNEQFF. CDR3 DNA sequence: TGTGCCAGTAGTATTTTCGGAAATGAGCAGTTCTTC.